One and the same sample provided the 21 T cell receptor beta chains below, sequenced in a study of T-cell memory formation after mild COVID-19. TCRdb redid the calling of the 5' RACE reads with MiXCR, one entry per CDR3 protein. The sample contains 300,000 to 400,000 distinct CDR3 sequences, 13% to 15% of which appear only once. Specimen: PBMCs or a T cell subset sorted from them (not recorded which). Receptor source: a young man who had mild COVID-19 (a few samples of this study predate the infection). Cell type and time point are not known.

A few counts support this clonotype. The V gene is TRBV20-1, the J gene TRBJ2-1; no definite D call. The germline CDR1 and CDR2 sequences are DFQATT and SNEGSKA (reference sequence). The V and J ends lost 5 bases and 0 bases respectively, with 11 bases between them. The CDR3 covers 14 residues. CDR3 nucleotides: TGCAGTGCTGTACATTCGAGCTCCTACAATGAGCAGTTCTTC. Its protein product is CSAVHSSSYNEQFF.

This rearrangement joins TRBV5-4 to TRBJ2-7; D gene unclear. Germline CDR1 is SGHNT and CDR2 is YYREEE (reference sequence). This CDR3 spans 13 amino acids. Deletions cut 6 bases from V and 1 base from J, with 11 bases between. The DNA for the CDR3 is TGTGCCAGCACTTCGCCCGGATCCTACGAGCAGTACTTC. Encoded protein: CASTSPGSYEQYF.

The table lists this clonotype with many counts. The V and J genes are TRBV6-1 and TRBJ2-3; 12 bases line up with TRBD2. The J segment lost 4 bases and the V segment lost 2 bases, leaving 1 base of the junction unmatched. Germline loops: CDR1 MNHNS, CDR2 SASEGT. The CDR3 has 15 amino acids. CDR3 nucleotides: TGTGCCAGCAGTGAACTAGCGGGGGGGCCAGATACGCAGTATTTT. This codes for CASSELAGGPDTQYF.

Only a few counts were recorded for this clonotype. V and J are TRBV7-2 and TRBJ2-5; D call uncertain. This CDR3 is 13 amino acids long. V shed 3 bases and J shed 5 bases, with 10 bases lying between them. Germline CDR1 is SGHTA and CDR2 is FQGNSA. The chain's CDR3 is CASSFGQSETQYF. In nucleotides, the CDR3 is TGTGCCAGCAGCTTCGGGCAATCCGAGACCCAGTACTTC.

The CDR3 region has the DNA TGTGCCACCCTAAACAGACTCACCGAACAACCTACGACCGACCAGCCCCAGCATTTT. Amino acids: CATLNRLTEQPTTDQPQHF. The chain uses TRBV24-1 and TRBJ1-5, with D uncertain. Germline V lookup: CDR1 KGHDR, CDR2 SFDVKD. CDR3 length equals 19 residues. The V end was cut by 9 bases, the J end by 7 bases, with 33 bases between.

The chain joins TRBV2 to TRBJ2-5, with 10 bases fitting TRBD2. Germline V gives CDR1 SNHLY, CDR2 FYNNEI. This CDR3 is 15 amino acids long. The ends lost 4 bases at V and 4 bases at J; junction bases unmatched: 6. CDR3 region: CASSAWPSGGETQYF. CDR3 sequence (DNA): TGTGCCAGCAGTGCCTGGCCTAGCGGGGGAGAGACCCAGTACTTC.

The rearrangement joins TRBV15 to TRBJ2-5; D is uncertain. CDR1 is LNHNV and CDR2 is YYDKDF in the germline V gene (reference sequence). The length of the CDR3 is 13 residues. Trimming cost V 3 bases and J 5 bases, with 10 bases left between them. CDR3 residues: CATSRATPETQYF. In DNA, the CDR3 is TGTGCCACCAGCAGGGCTACCCCGGAGACCCAGTACTTC.

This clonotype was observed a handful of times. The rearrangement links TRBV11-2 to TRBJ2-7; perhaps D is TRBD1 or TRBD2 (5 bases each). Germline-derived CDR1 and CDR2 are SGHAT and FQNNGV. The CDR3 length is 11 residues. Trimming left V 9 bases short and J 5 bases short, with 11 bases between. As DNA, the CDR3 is TGTGCCAGAGAATGGGGGAACGAGCAGTACGTC. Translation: CAREWGNEQYV.

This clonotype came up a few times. The CDR3 spells CASSSKGSSTDTQYF. In nucleotides, the CDR3 is TGTGCCAGCAGTTCCAAGGGGTCTAGCACAGATACGCAGTATTTT. This chain joins TRBV6-5 and TRBJ2-3; the D gene is possibly TRBD1 (5 bases). The V and J ends lost 4 bases and 0 bases respectively, with 11 bases between them. CDR1 and CDR2 (germline): MNHEY, SVGAGI. This CDR3 is built from 15 residues.

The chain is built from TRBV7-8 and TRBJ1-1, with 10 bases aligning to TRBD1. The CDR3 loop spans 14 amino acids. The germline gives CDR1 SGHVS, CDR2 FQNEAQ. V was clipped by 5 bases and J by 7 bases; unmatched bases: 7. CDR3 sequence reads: CASSPQTGGIEAFF. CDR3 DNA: TGTGCCAGCAGCCCCCAGACAGGGGGCATTGAAGCTTTCTTT.

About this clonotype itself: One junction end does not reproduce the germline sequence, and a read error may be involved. CDR3 DNA: TGTGCCAGCAGTGAATCGAGGGGGGTTCTAGATTTT. Its protein is CASSESRGVLDF. The chain is built from TRBV2 and TRBJ1-5; perhaps TRBD1 as D (6 bases). Looked up from germline, CDR1 is SNHLY and CDR2 is FYNNEI. The CDR3 runs 12 residues.

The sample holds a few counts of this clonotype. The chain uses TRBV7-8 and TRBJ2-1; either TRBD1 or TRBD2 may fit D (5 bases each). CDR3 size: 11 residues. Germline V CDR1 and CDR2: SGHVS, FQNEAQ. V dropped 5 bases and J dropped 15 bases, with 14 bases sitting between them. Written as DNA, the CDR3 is TGTGCCAGCAGCACCGAGGGGTCTGGGTTCTTC. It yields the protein CASSTEGSGFF.

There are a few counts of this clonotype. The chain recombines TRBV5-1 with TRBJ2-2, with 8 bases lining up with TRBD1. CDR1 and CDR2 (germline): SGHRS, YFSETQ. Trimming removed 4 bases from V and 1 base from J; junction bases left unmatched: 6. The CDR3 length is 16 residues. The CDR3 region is CASSQTGAMNTGELFF. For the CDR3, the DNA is TGCGCCAGCAGCCAGACAGGGGCAATGAACACCGGGGAGCTGTTTTTT.

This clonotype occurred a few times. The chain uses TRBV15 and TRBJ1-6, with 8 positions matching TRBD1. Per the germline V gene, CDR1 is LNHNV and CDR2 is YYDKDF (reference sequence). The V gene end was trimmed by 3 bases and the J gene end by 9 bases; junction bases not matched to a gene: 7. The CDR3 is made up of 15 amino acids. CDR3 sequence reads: CATSSRTGGGSPLHF. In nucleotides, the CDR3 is TGTGCCACCAGCAGTCGAACAGGGGGGGGTTCACCCCTCCACTTT.

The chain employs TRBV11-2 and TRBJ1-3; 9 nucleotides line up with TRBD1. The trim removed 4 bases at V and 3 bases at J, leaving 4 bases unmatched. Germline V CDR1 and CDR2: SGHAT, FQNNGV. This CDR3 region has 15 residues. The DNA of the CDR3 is TGTGCCAGCAGCTCACGGGACAGGGTTGGAAACACCATATATTTT. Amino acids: CASSSRDRVGNTIYF.

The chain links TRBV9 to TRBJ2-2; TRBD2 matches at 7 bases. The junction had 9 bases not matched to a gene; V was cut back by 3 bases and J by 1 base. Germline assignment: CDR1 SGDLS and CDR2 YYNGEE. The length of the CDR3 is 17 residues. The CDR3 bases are TGTGCCAGCAGCGGGCGACGTGGGGGGGTGAACACCGGGGAGCTGTTTTTT. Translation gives CASSGRRGGVNTGELFF.

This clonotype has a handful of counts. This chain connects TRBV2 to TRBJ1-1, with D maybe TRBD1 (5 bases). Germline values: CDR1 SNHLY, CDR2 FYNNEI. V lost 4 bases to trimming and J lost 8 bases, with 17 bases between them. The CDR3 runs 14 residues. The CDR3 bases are TGTGCCAGCAGTGGGGGGTTGGTATCCCGAGAAGCTTTCTTT. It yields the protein CASSGGLVSREAFF.

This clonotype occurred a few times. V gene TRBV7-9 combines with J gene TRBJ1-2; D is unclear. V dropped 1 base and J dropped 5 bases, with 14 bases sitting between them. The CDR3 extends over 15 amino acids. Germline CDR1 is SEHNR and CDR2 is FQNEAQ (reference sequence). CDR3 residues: CASSLGGKLRYGYTF. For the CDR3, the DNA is TGTGCCAGCAGCTTAGGTGGCAAGCTGAGGTATGGCTACACCTTC. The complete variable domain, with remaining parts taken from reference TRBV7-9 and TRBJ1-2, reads DTGVSQNPRHKITKRGQNVTFRCDPISEHNRLYWYRQTLGQGPEFLTYFQNEAQLEKSRLLSDRFSAERPKGSFSTLEIQRTEQGDSAMYLCASSLGGKLRYGYTFGSGTRLTVV.

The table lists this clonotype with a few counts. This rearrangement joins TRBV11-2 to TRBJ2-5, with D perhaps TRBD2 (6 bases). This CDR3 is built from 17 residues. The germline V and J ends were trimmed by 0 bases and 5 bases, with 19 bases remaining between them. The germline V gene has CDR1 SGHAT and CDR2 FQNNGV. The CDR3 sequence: CASSLDVWGPGDETQYF. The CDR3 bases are TGTGCCAGCAGCTTAGATGTGTGGGGCCCGGGGGATGAGACCCAGTACTTC. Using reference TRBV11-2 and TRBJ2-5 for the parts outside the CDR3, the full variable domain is EAGVAQSPRYKIIEKRQSVAFWCNPISGHATLYWYQQILGQGPKLLIQFQNNGVVDDSQLPKDRFSAERLKGVDSTLKIQPAKLEDSAVYLCASSLDVWGPGDETQYFGPGTRLLVL.

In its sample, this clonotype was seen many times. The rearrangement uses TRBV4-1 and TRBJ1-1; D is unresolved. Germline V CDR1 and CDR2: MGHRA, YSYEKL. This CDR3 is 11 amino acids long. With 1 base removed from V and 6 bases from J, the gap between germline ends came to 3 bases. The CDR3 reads CASSQGSEAFF. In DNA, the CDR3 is TGCGCCAGCAGCCAAGGGTCTGAAGCTTTCTTT.

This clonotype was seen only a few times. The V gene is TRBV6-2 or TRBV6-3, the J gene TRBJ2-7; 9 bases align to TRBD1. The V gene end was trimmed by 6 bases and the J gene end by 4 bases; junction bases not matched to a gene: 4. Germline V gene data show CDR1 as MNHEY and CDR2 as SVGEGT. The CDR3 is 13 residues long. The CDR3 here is CASSGTGIYEQYF. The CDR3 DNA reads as TGTGCCAGCAGCGGGACAGGGATTTACGAGCAGTACTTC.